The clone carrying this T cell receptor (beta chain) was seen more than once but under ten times. The template used for profiling TCR beta VDJ and CDR3 was genomic DNA. One entry per CDR3 protein, called by TCRdb with MiXCR from the reads. The data show around 200,000 distinct CDR3 sequences, with around 63% seen just once and less than 30% held by the top ten. The data stem from a study of CD8+CD57+ T cells in acquired aplastic anemia. The germline V and J ends were trimmed by 2 bases and 5 bases, with 12 bases remaining between them. The CDR3 has 13 amino acids. Germline-derived CDR1 and CDR2 are DFQATT and SNEGSKA (reference sequence).

The chain uses TRBV20-1 and TRBJ1-1, with a weak D call TRBD1 (5 bases). Sequencing used sorted CD4+, CD8+, or CD8+CD57+ T cells (not recorded which) from PBMCs. The receptor was derived from a human donor in good health. For the CDR3, the DNA is TGCAGTGCTAGAATCCACGAGGGGACTGAAGCTTTCTTT. Residues: CSARIHEGTEAFF.